The text below deals with one T cell receptor beta chain. This table comes from immunoSEQ multiplex PCR, and its TCRdb copy is limited to in-frame clones, with some not included. The sample carries tens of thousands of clones, 88% recorded once. This entry comes from a study of T cell changes during pregnancy in multiple sclerosis. The CDR3 is 16 amino acids. The V segment lost 6 bases and the J segment 3 bases; nucleotides outside the gene matches: 7. The germline CDR1 and CDR2 sequences are ENHRY and SYGVKD. The sequencing here drew on peripheral blood, taken in the first trimester of pregnancy. This rearrangement joins TRBV10-3 to TRBJ2-6, with 8 bases lining up with TRBD1. The source of this sequence is a female donor with multiple sclerosis, enrolled in a pregnancy study. CDR3 residues: CAISRDRQSGANVLTF. In nucleotides, the CDR3 is TGTGCCATCAGCAGGGACAGGCAAAGTGGGGCCAACGTCCTGACTTTC.